This is a list of T cell receptor beta chains from one sample in a study of beta chain features in type 1 diabetes. The assay was immunoSEQ multiplex PCR, and TCRdb's table has in-frame clones only and misses some. The profile shows 25,000 to 30,000 clones, around three fifths of them singletons. Sequencing input: Tregs from blood. These receptors were taken from a woman aged 25 to 39 with type 1 diabetes. Both conserved end residues are part of each CDR3. The D gene is left open where the match is weak. A row's size may be missing; if present it is once, few, many or a size class.

V,D,size,J,DNA,CDR3
TRBV7-3,-,few,TRBJ2-2,TGTGCCAGCAGCTTGGGCACCCACACCGGGGAGCTGTTTTTT,CASSLGTHTGELFF
TRBV4-1,-,-,TRBJ1-2,TGCGCCAGCAGCCAAGATCGGGAAGGCTATGGCTACACCTTC,CASSQDREGYGYTF
TRBV5-1,TRBD2,-,TRBJ2-7,TGCGCCAGCAGCTTAGGGACTAGCGGGCTCTACGAGCAGTACTTC,CASSLGTSGLYEQYF
TRBV5-1,TRBD1,-,TRBJ2-1,TGCGCCAGCAGCGCTGGGACAGGGGCCTCCTACAATGAGCAGTTCTTC,CASSAGTGASYNEQFF
TRBV20-1,-,-,TRBJ1-2,TGCAGTGCTAGACAATCCTATGGCTACACCTTC,CSARQSYGYTF
TRBV28,TRBD1,-,TRBJ1-2,TGTGCCAGCAGTTTTGTAGAACCGGACAGGCCCCGGGGCTACACCTTC,CASSFVEPDRPRGYTF
TRBV30,TRBD2,-,TRBJ2-4,TGTGCCTGGAGGTCCCGGGGGGGCGGGAGGCAGTACTTC,CAWRSRGGGRQYF
TRBV28,TRBD2,-,TRBJ2-1,TGTGCCAGCAGTTTTGCAGGGAGGGATGAGCAGTTCTTC,CASSFAGRDEQFF
TRBV7-8,TRBD1,-,TRBJ2-7,TGTGCCAGCAGCTTATACGGTGACAGGGCGTACGAGCAGTACTTC,CASSLYGDRAYEQYF
TRBV5-1,TRBD2,-,TRBJ2-1,TGCGCCAGCAGCATCGGGACTAGCGGGACTTACAATGAGCAGTTCTTC,CASSIGTSGTYNEQFF
TRBV15,-,-,TRBJ1-2,TGTGCCACCAGCAGGGCCCCCACAGCCCTCTATGGCTACACCTTC,CATSRAPTALYGYTF
TRBV27,TRBD2,-,TRBJ2-2,TGTGCCAGCAGTTACTCCGGGACTATCAACACCGGGGAGCTGTTTTTT,CASSYSGTINTGELFF
TRBV28,-,-,TRBJ1-5,TGTGCCAGCAGGCCCCCAACTCAAATAGATCAGCCCCAGCATTTT,CASRPPTQIDQPQHF
TRBV7-7,-,-,TRBJ2-2,TGTGCTAGCAGCCACAGTGGGTCCGGGGAGCTGTTTTTT,CASSHSGSGELFF
TRBV18,-,few,TRBJ1-1,TGTGCCAGCTCACCATTAAGGACAGAACTGAACACTGAAGCTTTCTTT,CASSPLRTELNTEAFF
TRBV7-9,-,once,TRBJ2-7,TGTGCCAGCAGCTTACGCCCAGAAATCTACGAGCAGTACTTC,CASSLRPEIYEQYF
TRBV29-1,-,-,TRBJ2-7,TGCAGCGTTAGGGGCCCCGTGACAGGTCCGGGCGAGCAGTACTTC,CSVRGPVTGPGEQYF
TRBV27,-,few,TRBJ1-5,TGTGCCAGCAAACCCAGGGGTGGCGTAACTCAGCCCCAGCATTTT,CASKPRGGVTQPQHF
TRBV7-2,TRBD2,-,TRBJ2-3,TGTGCCAGCAGCTTAAAAACTAGCGGGTATAGCACAGATACGCAGTATTTT,CASSLKTSGYSTDTQYF
TRBV5-1,TRBD2,-,TRBJ2-1,TGCGCCAGCAGAACCCTAGCGGGAGGCGGGAATGAGCAGTTCTTC,CASRTLAGGGNEQFF
TRBV18,TRBD1,few,TRBJ1-3,TGTGCCAGCTCACCATTCGTGCAGGGGGCATCGGGAAACACCATATATTTT,CASSPFVQGASGNTIYF
TRBV6-1,-,few,TRBJ2-1,TGTGCCAGCAGTGTACAGGGCGCCTACAATGAGCAGTTCTTC,CASSVQGAYNEQFF
TRBV7-2,-,-,TRBJ2-7,TGTGCCAGCAGCTTAGCGTTTGGGCCAGGGATCTACGAGCAGTACTTC,CASSLAFGPGIYEQYF
TRBV10-3,-,-,TRBJ2-7,TGTGCCATCAGTGTCCAAAACAGTTACGAGCAGTACTTC,CAISVQNSYEQYF
TRBV18,TRBD1,-,TRBJ2-7,TGTGCCAGCTCACCGGGACAGTACGAGCAGTACTTC,CASSPGQYEQYF
TRBV6-1,TRBD2,-,TRBJ2-3,TGTGCCAGCAGCGCACTAGCGGGGAGCACAGATACGCAGTATTTT,CASSALAGSTDTQYF
TRBV6-5,-,-,TRBJ2-2,TGTGCCAGCAGAACTAACACCGGGGAGCTGTTTTTT,CASRTNTGELFF
TRBV5-4,-,-,TRBJ2-2,TGTGCCAGCAGCTTTGTAAACTCGAACACCGGGGAGCTGTTTTTT,CASSFVNSNTGELFF
TRBV7-9,-,few,TRBJ2-1,TGTGCCAGCAGCCCCGACACACGAAAACATTATAACAATGAGCAGTTCTTC,CASSPDTRKHYNNEQFF
TRBV6-1,TRBD1,-,TRBJ1-5,TGTGCCAGCAGTGACCATCCCGAGACAGGGACAAATCAGCCCCAGCATTTT,CASSDHPETGTNQPQHF
TRBV6-1,TRBD2,-,TRBJ2-5,TGTGCCAGCTCCGGGAGGGCCTTGGAGACCCAGTACTTC,CASSGRALETQYF
TRBV7-2,-,few,TRBJ2-7,TGTGCCAGCAGCTCACGGACTAACTACGAGCAGTACTTC,CASSSRTNYEQYF
TRBV6-5,-,-,TRBJ1-2,TGTGCCAGCAGTTACTTGCGGGCGTGGGGCTATGGCTACACCTTC,CASSYLRAWGYGYTF
TRBV4-2,-,-,TRBJ1-5,TGTGCCAGCAGCCAAGATGACGACACAGGGATCGAACCCCAGCATTTT,CASSQDDDTGIEPQHF
TRBV5-4,-,-,TRBJ1-2,TGTGCCAGCAGCTTTATGACTGAGAACTATGGCTACACCTTC,CASSFMTENYGYTF
TRBV9,TRBD1,-,TRBJ1-3,TGTGCCAGCAGCGAGACAGGGGTAGTAAACACCATATATTTT,CASSETGVVNTIYF
TRBV6-5,-,few,TRBJ1-2,TGTGCCAGCACTAAAATACAGGGAGTTGGCTATGGCTACACCTTC,CASTKIQGVGYGYTF
TRBV30,TRBD2,-,TRBJ2-3,TGTGCCTGGAGTTCAGCTAGCGGGGCAGATACGCAGTATTTT,CAWSSASGADTQYF
TRBV5-1,TRBD2,-,TRBJ2-7,TGCGCCAGCAGCTTGACTAGCGGGAGCTACGAGCAGTACTTC,CASSLTSGSYEQYF
TRBV11-2,TRBD1,-,TRBJ2-7,TGTGCCAGCAGCACACCGGGACAGGGCCCTTACGAGCAGTACTTC,CASSTPGQGPYEQYF
TRBV7-9,TRBD2,-,TRBJ2-7,TGTGCCAGCAGCCAATGGACTAGCGGGAGTCGGGTGCAGTACTTC,CASSQWTSGSRVQYF
TRBV7-7,-,-,TRBJ2-1,TGTGCTAGCAGCCCCGGGTACGGGGTATCCTACAATGAGCAGTTCTTC,CASSPGYGVSYNEQFF
TRBV30,TRBD1,-,TRBJ1-2,TGTGCCTGGAGTTTGGGACAGACAAACTATGGCTACACCTTC,CAWSLGQTNYGYTF
TRBV5-1,-,-,TRBJ2-1,TGCGCCAGCAGCTTGGTCGGGGGAGCCGGCTACAATGAGCAGTTCTTC,CASSLVGGAGYNEQFF
TRBV7-2,TRBD1,-,TRBJ2-7,TGTGCCAGCAGCCCGACAGGGAGTTACGAGCAGTACTTC,CASSPTGSYEQYF
TRBV21-1,-,-,TRBJ2-1,TGTGCCAGCACCTTGGGGGGCTCCTACAATGAGCAGTTCTTC,CASTLGGSYNEQFF
TRBV27,TRBD2,-,TRBJ2-1,TGTGCCAGCACCGTAGCGGGATCCATCTCCTACAATGAGCAGTTCTTC,CASTVAGSISYNEQFF
TRBV28,-,-,TRBJ1-2,TGTGCCAGCAGCTGGGACTCCTTGGGCTATGGCTACACCTTC,CASSWDSLGYGYTF
TRBV7-2,TRBD2,few,TRBJ2-7,TGTGCCAGCAGCTTAGCACTAGCGGTTTTCAGCTCCTACGAGCAGTACTTC,CASSLALAVFSSYEQYF
TRBV7-2,TRBD2,few,TRBJ2-7,TGTGCCAGCAGCCCCGGACTAGCGGGCCTGATCTCCTACGAGCAGTACTTC,CASSPGLAGLISYEQYF
TRBV6-5,TRBD1,-,TRBJ2-7,TGTGCCAGCAGTTACACCGGGACAGATGCCTACGAGCAGTACTTC,CASSYTGTDAYEQYF
TRBV5-4,-,few,TRBJ2-3,TGTGCCAGCAGCTTGGTGCGGGAAAGCACAGATACGCAGTATTTT,CASSLVRESTDTQYF
TRBV15,-,-,TRBJ2-1,TGTGCCACCAGCAGGGCAGCTAGAGACAATGAGCAGTTCTTC,CATSRAARDNEQFF
TRBV2,-,-,TRBJ1-5,TGTGCCAGCAGGACCGTAGGGGTCAGCAATCAGCCCCAGCATTTT,CASRTVGVSNQPQHF